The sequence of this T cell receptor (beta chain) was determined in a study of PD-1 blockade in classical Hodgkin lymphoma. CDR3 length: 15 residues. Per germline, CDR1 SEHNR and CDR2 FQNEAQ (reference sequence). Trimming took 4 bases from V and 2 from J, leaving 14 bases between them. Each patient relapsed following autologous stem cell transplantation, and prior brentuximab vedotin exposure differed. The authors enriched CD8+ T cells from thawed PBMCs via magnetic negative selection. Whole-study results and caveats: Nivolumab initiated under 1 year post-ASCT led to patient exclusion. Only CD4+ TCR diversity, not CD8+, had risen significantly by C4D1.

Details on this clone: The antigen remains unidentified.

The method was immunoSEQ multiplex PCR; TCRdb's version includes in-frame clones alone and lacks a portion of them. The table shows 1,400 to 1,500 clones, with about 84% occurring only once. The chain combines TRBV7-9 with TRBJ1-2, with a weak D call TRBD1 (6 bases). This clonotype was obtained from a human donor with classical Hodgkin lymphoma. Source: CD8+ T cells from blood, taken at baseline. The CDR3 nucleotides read TGTGCCAGCAGCTCAAACAGGGAGGTAAACTATGGCTACACCTTC. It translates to CASSSNREVNYGYTF.